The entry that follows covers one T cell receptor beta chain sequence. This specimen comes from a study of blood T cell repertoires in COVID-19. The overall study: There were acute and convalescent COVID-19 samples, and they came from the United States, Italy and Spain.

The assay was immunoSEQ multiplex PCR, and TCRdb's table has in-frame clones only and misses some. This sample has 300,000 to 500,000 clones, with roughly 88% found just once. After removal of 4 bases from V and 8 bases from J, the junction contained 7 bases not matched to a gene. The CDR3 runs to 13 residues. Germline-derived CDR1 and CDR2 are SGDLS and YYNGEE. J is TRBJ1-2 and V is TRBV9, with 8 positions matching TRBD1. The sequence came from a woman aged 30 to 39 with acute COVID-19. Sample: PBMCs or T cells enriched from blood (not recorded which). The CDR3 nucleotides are TGTGCCAGCAGCACTCAGGGGGCTGGGGGCTACACCTTC. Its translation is CASSTQGAGGYTF.